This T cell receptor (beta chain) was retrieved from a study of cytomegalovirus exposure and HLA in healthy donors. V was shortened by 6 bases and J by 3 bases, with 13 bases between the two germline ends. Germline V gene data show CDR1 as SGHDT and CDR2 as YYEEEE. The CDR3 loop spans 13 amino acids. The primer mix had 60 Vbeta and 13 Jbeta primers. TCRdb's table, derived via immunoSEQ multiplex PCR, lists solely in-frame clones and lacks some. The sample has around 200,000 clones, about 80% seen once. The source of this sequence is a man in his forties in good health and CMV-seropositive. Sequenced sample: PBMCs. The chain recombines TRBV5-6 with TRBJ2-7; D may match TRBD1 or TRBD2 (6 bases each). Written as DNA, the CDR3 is TGTGCCAGCACCTTTGGAGGGGGCTACGAGCAGTACGTC. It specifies CASTFGGGYEQYV.